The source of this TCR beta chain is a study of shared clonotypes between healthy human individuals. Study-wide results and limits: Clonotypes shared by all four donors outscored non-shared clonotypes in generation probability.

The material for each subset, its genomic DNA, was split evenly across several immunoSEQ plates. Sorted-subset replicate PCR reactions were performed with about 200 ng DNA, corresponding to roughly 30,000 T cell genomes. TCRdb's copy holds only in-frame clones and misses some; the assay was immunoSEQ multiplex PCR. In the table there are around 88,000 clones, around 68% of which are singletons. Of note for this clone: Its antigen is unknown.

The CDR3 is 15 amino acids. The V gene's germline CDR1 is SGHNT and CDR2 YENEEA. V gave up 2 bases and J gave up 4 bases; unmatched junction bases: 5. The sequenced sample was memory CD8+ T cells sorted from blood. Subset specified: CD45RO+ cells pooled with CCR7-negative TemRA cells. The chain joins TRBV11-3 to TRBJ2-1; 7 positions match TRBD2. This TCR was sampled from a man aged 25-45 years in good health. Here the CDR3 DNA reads TGTGCCAGCAGCTTAAGGGAGGGCCAATACAATGAGCAGTTCTTC. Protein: CASSLREGQYNEQFF.